This T cell receptor (beta chain) comes out of a study of blood T cells in healthy people across ages. This CDR3 is 15 amino acids long. J was trimmed by 3 bases and V by 3 bases; bases with no gene match: 7. Germline CDR1 is PRHDT and CDR2 is FYEKMQ (reference sequence). Every donor provided around 9.3 milliliters of peripheral blood. Combining a sample-barcoded 5' primer with a J-beta primer mix, a second PCR ran for 7 to 11 cycles. Each cDNA molecule was tagged by a template-switch adaptor that had 12 random nucleotides. Each CDR3 protein is one row after TCRdb ran MiXCR on the 5' RACE reads. Of approximately 1,700,000 distinct CDR3 sequences listed, around 42% were seen once; the top ten hold under 30%.

This sequence was found in a human donor in good health. This chain connects TRBV13 to TRBJ2-5; 7 bases agree with TRBD1. Material: blood. CDR3 DNA: TGTGCCAGCAGCTTTAGACAGGGTACAGAAGAGACCCAGTACTTC. Protein product: CASSFRQGTEETQYF.